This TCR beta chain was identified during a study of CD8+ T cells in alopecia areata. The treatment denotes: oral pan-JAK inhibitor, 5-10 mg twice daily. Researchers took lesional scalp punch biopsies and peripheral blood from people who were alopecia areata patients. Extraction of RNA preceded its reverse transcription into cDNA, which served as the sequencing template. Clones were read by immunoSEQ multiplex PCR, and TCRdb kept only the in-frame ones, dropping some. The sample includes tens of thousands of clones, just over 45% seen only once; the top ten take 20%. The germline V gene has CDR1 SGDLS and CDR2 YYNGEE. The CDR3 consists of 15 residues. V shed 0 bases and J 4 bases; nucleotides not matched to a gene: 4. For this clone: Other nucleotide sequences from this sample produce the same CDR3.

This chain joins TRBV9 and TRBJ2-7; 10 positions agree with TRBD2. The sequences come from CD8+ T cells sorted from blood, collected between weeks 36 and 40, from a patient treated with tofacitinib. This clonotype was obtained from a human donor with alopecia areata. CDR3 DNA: TGTGCCAGCAGCGTAGGGGCTAGCGGGAGTTACGAGCAGTACTTC. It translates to CASSVGASGSYEQYF.